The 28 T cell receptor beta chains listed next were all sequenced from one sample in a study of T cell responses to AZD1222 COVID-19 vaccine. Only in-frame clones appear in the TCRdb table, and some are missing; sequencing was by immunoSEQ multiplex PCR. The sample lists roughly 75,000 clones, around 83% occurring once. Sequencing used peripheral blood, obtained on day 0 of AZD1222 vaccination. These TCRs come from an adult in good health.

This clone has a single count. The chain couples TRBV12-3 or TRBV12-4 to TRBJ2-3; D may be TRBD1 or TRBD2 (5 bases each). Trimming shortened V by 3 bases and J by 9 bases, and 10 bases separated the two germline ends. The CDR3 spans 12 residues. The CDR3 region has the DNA TGTGCCAGCAGTTTGGTGGGGGACACGCAGTATTTT. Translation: CASSLVGDTQYF.

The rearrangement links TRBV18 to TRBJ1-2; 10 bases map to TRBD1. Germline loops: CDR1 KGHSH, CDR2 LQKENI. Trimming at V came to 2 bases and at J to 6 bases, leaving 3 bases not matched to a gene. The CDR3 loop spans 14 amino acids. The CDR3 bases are TGTGCCAGCTCACCAACCGGGACAGGGGATGGCTACACCTTC. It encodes CASSPTGTGDGYTF.

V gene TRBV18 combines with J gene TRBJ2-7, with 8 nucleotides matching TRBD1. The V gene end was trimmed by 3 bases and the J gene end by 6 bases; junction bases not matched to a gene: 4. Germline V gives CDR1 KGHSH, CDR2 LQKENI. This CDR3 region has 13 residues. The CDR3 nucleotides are TGTGCCAGCTCACCCGGACAGGGTGGCGAGCAGTACTTC. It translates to CASSPGQGGEQYF.

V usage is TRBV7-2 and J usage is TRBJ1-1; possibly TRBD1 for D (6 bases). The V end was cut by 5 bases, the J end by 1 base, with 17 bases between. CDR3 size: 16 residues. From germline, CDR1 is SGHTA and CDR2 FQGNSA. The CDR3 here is CASSPPSTGWNTEAFF. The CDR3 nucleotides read TGTGCCAGCAGCCCCCCCTCGACAGGCTGGAACACTGAAGCTTTCTTT.

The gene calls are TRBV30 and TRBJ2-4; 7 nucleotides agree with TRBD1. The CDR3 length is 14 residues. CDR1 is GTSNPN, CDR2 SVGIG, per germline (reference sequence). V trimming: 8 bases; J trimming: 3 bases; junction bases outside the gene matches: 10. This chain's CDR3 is CAGETGAGKNIQYF. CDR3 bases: TGTGCCGGTGAAACAGGGGCGGGCAAAAACATTCAGTACTTC.

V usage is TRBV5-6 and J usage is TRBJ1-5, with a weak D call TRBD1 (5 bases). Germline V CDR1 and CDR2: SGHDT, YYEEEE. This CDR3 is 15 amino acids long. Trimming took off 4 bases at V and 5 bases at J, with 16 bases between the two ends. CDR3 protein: CASSRFDRGDQPQHF. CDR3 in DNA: TGTGCCAGCAGCCGTTTCGACAGAGGGGATCAGCCCCAGCATTTT.

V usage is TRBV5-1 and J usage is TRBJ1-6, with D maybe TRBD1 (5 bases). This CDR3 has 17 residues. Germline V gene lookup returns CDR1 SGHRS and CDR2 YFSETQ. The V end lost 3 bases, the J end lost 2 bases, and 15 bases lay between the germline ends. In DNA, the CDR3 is TGCGCCAGCAGCTCTGGGGCTTCTACAGCCTATAATTCACCCCTCCACTTT. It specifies CASSSGASTAYNSPLHF.

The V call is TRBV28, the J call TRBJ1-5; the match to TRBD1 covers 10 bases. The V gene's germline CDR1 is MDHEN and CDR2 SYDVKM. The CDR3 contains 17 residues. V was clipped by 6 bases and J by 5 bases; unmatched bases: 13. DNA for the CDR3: TGTGCCAGCAGCTACATCCCGGGACAGGGGTTCGATCAGCCCCAGCATTTT. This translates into CASSYIPGQGFDQPQHF.

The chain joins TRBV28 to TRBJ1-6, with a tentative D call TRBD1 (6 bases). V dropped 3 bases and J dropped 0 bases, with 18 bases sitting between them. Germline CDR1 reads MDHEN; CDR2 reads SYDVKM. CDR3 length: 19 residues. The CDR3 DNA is TGTGCCAGCAGTTTCCCCTCGGACAGCACGAGCTCCTATAATTCACCCCTCCACTTT. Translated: CASSFPSDSTSSYNSPLHF. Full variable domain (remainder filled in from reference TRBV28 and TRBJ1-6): DVKVTQSSRYLVKRTGEKVFLECVQDMDHENMFWYRQDPGLGLRLIYFSYDVKMKEKGDIPEGYSVSREKKERFSLILESASTNQTSMYLCASSFPSDSTSSYNSPLHFGNGTRLTVT.

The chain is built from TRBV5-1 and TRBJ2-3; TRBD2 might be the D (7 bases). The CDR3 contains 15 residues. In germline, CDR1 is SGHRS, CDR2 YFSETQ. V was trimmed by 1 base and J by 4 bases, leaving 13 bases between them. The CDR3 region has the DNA TGCGCCAGCAGCTTGTTGGGGGGGCCCGCAGATACGCAGTATTTT. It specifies CASSLLGGPADTQYF.

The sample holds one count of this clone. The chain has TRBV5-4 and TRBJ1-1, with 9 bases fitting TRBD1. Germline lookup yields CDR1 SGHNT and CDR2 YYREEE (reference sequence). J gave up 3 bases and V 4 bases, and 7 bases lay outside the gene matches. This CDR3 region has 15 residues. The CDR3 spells CASSRSGTGYTEAFF. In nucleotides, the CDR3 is TGTGCCAGCAGCCGGAGCGGGACAGGGTACACTGAAGCTTTCTTT. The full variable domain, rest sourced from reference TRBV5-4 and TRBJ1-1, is ETGVTQSPTHLIKTRGQQVTLRCSSQSGHNTVSWYQQALGQGPQFIFQYYREEENGRGNFPPRFSGLQFPNYSSELNVNALELDDSALYLCASSRSGTGYTEAFFGQGTRLTVV.

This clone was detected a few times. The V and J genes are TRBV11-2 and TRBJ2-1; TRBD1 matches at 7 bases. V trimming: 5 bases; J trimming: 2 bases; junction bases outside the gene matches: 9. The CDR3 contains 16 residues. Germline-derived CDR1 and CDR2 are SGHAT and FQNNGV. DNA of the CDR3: TGTGCCAGCAGCCCCCCGGGCAGGGGGACCTACAATGAGCAGTTCTTC. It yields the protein CASSPPGRGTYNEQFF.

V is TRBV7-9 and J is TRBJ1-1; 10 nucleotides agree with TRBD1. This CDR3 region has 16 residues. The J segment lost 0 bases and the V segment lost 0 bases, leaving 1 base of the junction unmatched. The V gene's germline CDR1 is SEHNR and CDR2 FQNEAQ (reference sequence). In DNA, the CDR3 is TGTGCCAGCAGCTTAGCGGACAGGGGGGTGAACACTGAAGCTTTCTTT. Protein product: CASSLADRGVNTEAFF.

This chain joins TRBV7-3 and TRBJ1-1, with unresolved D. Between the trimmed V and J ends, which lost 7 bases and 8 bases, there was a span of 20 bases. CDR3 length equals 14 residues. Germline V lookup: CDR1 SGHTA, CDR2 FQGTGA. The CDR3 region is CASTTTEPGREAFF. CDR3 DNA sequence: TGTGCCAGCACCACAACCGAGCCAGGTAGGGAAGCTTTCTTT.

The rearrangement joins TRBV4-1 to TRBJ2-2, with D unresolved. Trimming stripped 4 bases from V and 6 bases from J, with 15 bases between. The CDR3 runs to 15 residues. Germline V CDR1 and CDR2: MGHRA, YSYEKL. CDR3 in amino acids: CASSPTRTVAGELFF. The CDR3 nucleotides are TGCGCCAGCAGCCCAACTCGGACGGTGGCCGGGGAGCTGTTTTTT.

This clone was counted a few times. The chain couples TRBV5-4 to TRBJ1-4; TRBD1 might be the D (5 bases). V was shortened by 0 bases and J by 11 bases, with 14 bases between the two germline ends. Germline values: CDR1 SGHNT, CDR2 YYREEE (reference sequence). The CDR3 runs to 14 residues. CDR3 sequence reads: CASSLAMGEEKLFF. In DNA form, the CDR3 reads TGTGCCAGCAGCTTGGCAATGGGGGAGGAGAAACTGTTTTTT. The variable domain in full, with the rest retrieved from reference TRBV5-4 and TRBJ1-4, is ETGVTQSPTHLIKTRGQQVTLRCSSQSGHNTVSWYQQALGQGPQFIFQYYREEENGRGNFPPRFSGLQFPNYSSELNVNALELDDSALYLCASSLAMGEEKLFFGSGTQLSVL.

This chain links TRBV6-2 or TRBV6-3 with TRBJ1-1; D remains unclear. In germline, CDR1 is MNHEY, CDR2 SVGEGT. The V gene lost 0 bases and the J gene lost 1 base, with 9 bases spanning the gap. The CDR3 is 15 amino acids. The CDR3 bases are TGTGCCAGCAGTTACTCGTCCAGATCGAACACTGAAGCTTTCTTT. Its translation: CASSYSSRSNTEAFF.

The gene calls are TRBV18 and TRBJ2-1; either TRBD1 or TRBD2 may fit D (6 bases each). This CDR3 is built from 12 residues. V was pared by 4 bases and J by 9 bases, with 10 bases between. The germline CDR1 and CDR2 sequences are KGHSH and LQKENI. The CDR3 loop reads CASSRRGGEQFF. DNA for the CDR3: TGTGCCAGCTCACGCAGGGGAGGTGAGCAGTTCTTC.

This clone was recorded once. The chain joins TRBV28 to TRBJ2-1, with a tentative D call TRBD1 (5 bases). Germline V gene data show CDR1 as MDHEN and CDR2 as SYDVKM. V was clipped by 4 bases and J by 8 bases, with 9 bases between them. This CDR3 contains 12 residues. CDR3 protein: CASSSQGYEQFF. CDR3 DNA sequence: TGTGCCAGCAGTTCTCAGGGCTATGAGCAGTTCTTC.

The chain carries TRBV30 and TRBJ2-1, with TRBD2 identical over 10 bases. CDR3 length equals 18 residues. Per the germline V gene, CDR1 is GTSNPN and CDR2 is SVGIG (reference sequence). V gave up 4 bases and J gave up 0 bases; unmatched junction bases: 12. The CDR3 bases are TGTGCCTGGAAAGGGGGAAGTAGCGGGGGGCGCTCCTACAATGAGCAGTTCTTC. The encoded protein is CAWKGGSSGGRSYNEQFF.

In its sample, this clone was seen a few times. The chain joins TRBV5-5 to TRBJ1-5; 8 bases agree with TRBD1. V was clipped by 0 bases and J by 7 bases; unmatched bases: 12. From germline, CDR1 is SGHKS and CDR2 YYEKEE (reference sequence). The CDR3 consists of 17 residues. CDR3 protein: CASSLGLGQGAGQPQHF. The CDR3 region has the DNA TGTGCCAGCAGCTTGGGTTTAGGGCAGGGGGCCGGACAGCCCCAGCATTTT.

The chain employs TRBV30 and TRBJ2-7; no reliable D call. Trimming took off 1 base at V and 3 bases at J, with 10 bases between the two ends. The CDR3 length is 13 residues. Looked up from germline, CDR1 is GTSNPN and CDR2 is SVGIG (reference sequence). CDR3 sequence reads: CAWSGRANYEQYF. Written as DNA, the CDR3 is TGTGCCTGGAGTGGCAGAGCCAACTACGAGCAGTACTTC.

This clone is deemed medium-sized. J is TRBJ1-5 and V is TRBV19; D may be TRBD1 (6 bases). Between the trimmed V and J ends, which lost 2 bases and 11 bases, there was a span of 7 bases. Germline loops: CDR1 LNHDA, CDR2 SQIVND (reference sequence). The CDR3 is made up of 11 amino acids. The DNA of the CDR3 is TGTGCCAGTAGTATAAAGGGGGCCCAGCATTTT. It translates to CASSIKGAQHF.

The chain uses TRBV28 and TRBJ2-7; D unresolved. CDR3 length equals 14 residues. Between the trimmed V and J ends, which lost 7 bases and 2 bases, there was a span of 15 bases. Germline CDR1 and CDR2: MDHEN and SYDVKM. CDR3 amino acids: CASMQDLITYEQYF. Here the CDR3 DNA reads TGTGCCAGCATGCAGGACCTGATTACCTACGAGCAGTACTTC.

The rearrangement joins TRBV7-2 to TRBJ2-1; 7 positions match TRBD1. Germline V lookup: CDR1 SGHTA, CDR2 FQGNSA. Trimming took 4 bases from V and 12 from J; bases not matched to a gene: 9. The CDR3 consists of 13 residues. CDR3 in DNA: TGTGCCAGCAGCTCGCCAATCCGGGACAGGCAGTTCTTC. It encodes CASSSPIRDRQFF.

CDR3 coding DNA: TGTGCCAGCAGTGACGGACTGCACTTTGAAGCTTTCTTT. Amino acid sequence: CASSDGLHFEAFF. The rearrangement joins TRBV28 to TRBJ1-1; D unresolved. With 5 bases removed from V and 7 bases from J, the gap between germline ends came to 14 bases. The length of the CDR3 is 13 residues. CDR1 and CDR2 (germline): MDHEN, SYDVKM.

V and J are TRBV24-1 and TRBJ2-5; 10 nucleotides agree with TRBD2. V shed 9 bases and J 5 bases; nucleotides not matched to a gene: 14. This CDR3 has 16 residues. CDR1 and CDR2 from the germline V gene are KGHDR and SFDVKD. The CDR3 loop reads CATARASGGAGETQYF. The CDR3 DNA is TGTGCCACCGCCCGTGCCAGCGGGGGGGCGGGGGAGACCCAGTACTTC.

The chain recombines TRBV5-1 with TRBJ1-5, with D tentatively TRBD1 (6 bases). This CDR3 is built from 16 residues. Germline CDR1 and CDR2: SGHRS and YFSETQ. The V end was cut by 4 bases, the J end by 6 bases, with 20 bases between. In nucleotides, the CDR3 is TGCGCCAGCAGCGTTGGGTCGCAGGGGAGTGGTCAGCCCCAGCATTTT. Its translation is CASSVGSQGSGQPQHF.